Detailed here is one TCR beta chain. Its matching antigen is unknown. This entry belongs to a study of shared clonotypes between healthy human individuals. This CDR3 contains 16 residues. J was trimmed by 6 bases and V by 3 bases; bases with no gene match: 11. CDR1 and CDR2 from the germline V gene are SGHVS and FQNEAQ. Overall study findings and caveats: Some clonotypes were shared by all four sorted-subset donors, while others were not shared. The non-shared ones had lower generation probabilities than the shared ones. It was observed that roughly 5% of naive CD4 clonotypes were shared across a few donors. Memory subsets generally showed smaller estimated richness than naive subsets did.

Genomic DNA from each subset was divided evenly over several immunoSEQ plates. The table came from immunoSEQ multiplex PCR; TCRdb's copy has only in-frame clones and leaves some out. The table lists roughly 2.5 million clones, roughly nine tenths of them singletons. This receptor was identified in a man aged 18-30 years in good health. This chain uses TRBV7-8 with TRBJ2-7; TRBD1 aligns across 10 bases. Sample: naive CD4+ T cells sorted from blood. The sample's subset: CD45RA+ positively selected. The CDR3 reads CASSFRTGGTIGEQYF. CDR3 in DNA: TGTGCCAGCAGCTTCCGGACAGGGGGGACCATTGGCGAGCAGTACTTC.